A single sample gave rise to the 20 T cell receptor beta chains below, sequenced in a study of blood T cell repertoires in COVID-19. Assay: immunoSEQ multiplex PCR; the TCRdb copy retains only in-frame clones and omits some. The table records just over 300,000 clones, over 75% of them present only once. Material: PBMCs or T cells enriched from blood (not recorded which). The receptors stem from a man between 25 and 39 years old who had recovered from COVID-19.

This chain links TRBV7-2 with TRBJ2-3; TRBD1 aligns across 8 bases. The CDR3 sequence is 15 residues long. CDR1 SGHTA and CDR2 FQGNSA come from the germline V gene. V trimming: 6 bases; J trimming: 4 bases; junction bases outside the gene matches: 9. The CDR3: CASRRDSRGPDTQYF. Here the CDR3 DNA reads TGTGCCAGCAGGCGGGACTCCAGGGGGCCAGATACGCAGTATTTT.

The rearrangement joins TRBV7-2 to TRBJ1-2, with no clear D. Germline lookup yields CDR1 SGHTA and CDR2 FQGNSA. The length of the CDR3 is 12 residues. The V gene lost 4 bases and the J gene lost 3 bases, with 6 bases spanning the gap. The CDR3 here is CASSSQDYGYTF. The CDR3 bases are TGTGCCAGCAGCTCCCAGGACTATGGCTACACCTTC.

The chain employs TRBV10-3 and TRBJ1-1; 7 bases fit TRBD1. Per germline, CDR1 ENHRY and CDR2 SYGVKD. This CDR3 has 13 residues. V dropped 4 bases and J dropped 5; count of bases not matched to a gene: 4. The CDR3 protein is CAISGKTGTEAFF. CDR3 DNA: TGTGCCATCAGTGGAAAGACAGGGACTGAAGCTTTCTTT.

The V gene is TRBV5-1, the J gene TRBJ2-7; weak D call: TRBD1 (6 bases). CDR1 and CDR2 (germline): SGHRS, YFSETQ. V lost 3 bases, J lost 4 bases, and 20 bases lay in between. The CDR3 has 16 amino acids. The CDR3, as DNA: TGCGCCAGCAGCTCCGGGCACACAGGGAATTTTTACGAGCAGTACTTC. It encodes CASSSGHTGNFYEQYF.

In DNA form, the CDR3 reads TGTGCCACCAGCACACGGAGGGATACGCAGTATTTT. It is translated as CATSTRRDTQYF. This rearrangement joins TRBV15 to TRBJ2-3, with a possible D match to TRBD2 (5 bases). Trimming pared 4 bases from V and 6 bases from J, leaving 8 bases between. The germline CDR1 and CDR2 sequences are LNHNV and YYDKDF (reference sequence). The CDR3 is 12 residues long.

The chain couples TRBV11-2 to TRBJ2-2; the match to TRBD1 covers 10 bases. CDR1 and CDR2 (germline): SGHAT, FQNNGV. The CDR3 runs 15 residues. The V gene end was trimmed by 5 bases and the J gene end by 5 bases; junction bases not matched to a gene: 5. CDR3 nucleotide sequence: TGTGCCAGCAGCCCCCGGACAGGGGGGACCGGGGAGCTGTTTTTT. Translating gives CASSPRTGGTGELFF.

V and J are TRBV7-9 and TRBJ1-1; D unresolved. Germline CDR1 SEHNR, CDR2 FQNEAQ (reference sequence). The V end lost 3 bases, the J end lost 1 base, and 6 bases lay between the germline ends. This CDR3 has 13 amino acids. Here the CDR3 reads CASSFNGNTEAFF. In DNA, the CDR3 is TGTGCCAGCAGCTTTAACGGGAACACTGAAGCTTTCTTT.

This clone was recorded only once. For the CDR3, the DNA is TGTGCCAGCAGCTTGGGACAAATATCAGCTCATGGCTACACCTTC. As protein: CASSLGQISAHGYTF. The gene calls are TRBV5-6 and TRBJ1-2; D gene uncertain. Per the germline V gene, CDR1 is SGHDT and CDR2 is YYEEEE. Trimming left V 0 bases short and J 6 bases short, with 15 bases between. CDR3 length: 15 amino acids.

V is TRBV5-1 and J is TRBJ2-1; 9 nucleotides align to TRBD2. Looked up from germline, CDR1 is SGHRS and CDR2 is YFSETQ. The ends lost 4 bases at V and 10 bases at J; junction bases unmatched: 15. The CDR3 totals 16 residues. The CDR3 loop is CASSRGAGGTSHEQFF. The CDR3 bases are TGCGCCAGCAGCCGGGGAGCGGGGGGAACGTCACACGAGCAGTTCTTC.

The J gene is TRBJ1-3, the V gene TRBV7-2, with 7 bases lining up with TRBD1. CDR3 length: 14 residues. Germline V gene sequence: CDR1 SGHTA, CDR2 FQGNSA. V shed 6 bases and J 2 bases; nucleotides not matched to a gene: 4. CDR3 region: CASRPTGAGNTIYF. The CDR3 DNA sequence: TGTGCCAGCAGGCCTACAGGGGCTGGAAACACCATATATTTT.

V usage is TRBV12-2 and J usage is TRBJ2-5; the DNA was not used to check the table's D call, TRBD2. TRBV12-2 represents a pseudogene. CDR3 size: 17 residues. CDR3 DNA sequence: TGTGCAAGTCGATGCCCGGGAGGATACCCCAGGGAAGAGACCCAGTACTTC. It translates to CASRCPGGYPREETQYF.

The CDR3: CASSNSGASPLHF. CDR3 in DNA: TGTGCCAGCAGCAATTCAGGGGCCTCACCCCTCCACTTT. The chain employs TRBV27 and TRBJ1-6; D is possibly TRBD1 (6 bases). Trimming stripped 6 bases from V and 10 bases from J, with 13 bases between. Germline lookup yields CDR1 MNHEY and CDR2 SMNVEV (reference sequence). The length of the CDR3 is 13 residues.

V and J are TRBV12-3 or TRBV12-4 and TRBJ2-5; a possible D gene is TRBD1 (6 bases). CDR3 size: 13 residues. Trimming took off 4 bases at V and 2 bases at J, with 8 bases between the two ends. The CDR3 here is CASSSTGQETQYF. In DNA form, the CDR3 reads TGTGCCAGCAGTTCAACAGGGCAAGAGACCCAGTACTTC.

The chain links TRBV9 to TRBJ1-2; 9 bases match TRBD1. Germline values: CDR1 SGDLS, CDR2 YYNGEE. This CDR3 comprises 16 residues. J lost 0 bases, V lost 4 bases, and 7 bases had no gene match. CDR3 in DNA: TGTGCCAGCAGCCCCCGGACAGGGGATACTAACTATGGCTACACCTTC. It codes for CASSPRTGDTNYGYTF.

This clone was detected only a few times. The gene calls are TRBV30 and TRBJ1-6, with D possibly matching TRBD1 (6 bases). Per the germline V gene, CDR1 is GTSNPN and CDR2 is SVGIG (reference sequence). CDR3 size: 14 residues. V was cut by 2 bases and J by 13 bases, with 18 bases left in between. This chain's CDR3 is CAWSSKGGRGPLHF. The CDR3 bases are TGTGCCTGGAGTTCGAAAGGGGGGCGGGGGCCCCTCCACTTT.

Only one count was recorded for this clone. The chain is built from TRBV4-1 and TRBJ1-2; the match to TRBD1 covers 10 bases. Per germline, CDR1 MGHRA and CDR2 YSYEKL. The CDR3 covers 15 residues. V was pared by 4 bases and J by 6 bases, with 8 bases of the junction left unmatched. The CDR3 loop reads CASSPRDRGFDGYTF. The CDR3 DNA reads as TGCGCCAGCAGCCCACGGGACAGGGGCTTTGATGGCTACACCTTC.

The V call is TRBV6-5, the J call TRBJ2-1, with 10 bases that match TRBD2. The CDR3 has 16 residues. Germline-derived CDR1 and CDR2 are MNHEY and SVGAGI. V lost 2 bases and J lost 9; bases outside the gene matches: 10. The CDR3 bases are TGTGCCAGCAGTTACACGGGACTAGCGTTGTCGAGTGAGCAGTTCTTC. Encoded protein: CASSYTGLALSSEQFF.

The rearrangement links TRBV7-3 to TRBJ2-2, with D perhaps TRBD1 (6 bases). The CDR3 loop spans 14 amino acids. The ends were cut back, 5 bases at V and 6 bases at J, with 13 bases in the middle. Germline-derived CDR1 and CDR2 are SGHTA and FQGTGA. In nucleotides, the CDR3 is TGTGCCAGCAGCGTCTCCAGGGGACCCGGGGAGCTGTTTTTT. This translates into CASSVSRGPGELFF.

In its sample, this clone was seen once. This CDR3 is CASSPKGQGGGTEAFF. The CDR3 region has the DNA TGTGCCAGCTCACCCAAGGGACAGGGAGGAGGCACTGAAGCTTTCTTT. J is TRBJ1-1 and V is TRBV18; 9 nucleotides match TRBD1. This CDR3 has 16 residues. V trimming: 3 bases; J trimming: 4 bases; junction bases outside the gene matches: 9. Per germline, CDR1 KGHSH and CDR2 LQKENI. The complete variable domain, with remaining parts taken from reference TRBV18 and TRBJ1-1, reads NAGVMQNPRHLVRRRGQEARLRCSPMKGHSHVYWYRQLPEEGLKFMVYLQKENIIDESGMPKERFSAEFPKEGPSILRIQQVVRGDSAAYFCASSPKGQGGGTEAFFGQGTRLTVV.

The gene calls are TRBV11-2 and TRBJ2-7; D possibly corresponds to TRBD2 (7 bases). This CDR3 contains 13 residues. The V gene lost 5 bases and the J gene lost 2 bases, with 10 bases spanning the gap. Germline CDR1 SGHAT, CDR2 FQNNGV. The DNA of the CDR3 is TGTGCCAGCAGCCCCGGGGGGCCCTACGAGCAGTACTTC. It codes for CASSPGGPYEQYF. Drawing the rest from reference TRBV11-2 and TRBJ2-7, the complete variable domain is EAGVAQSPRYKIIEKRQSVAFWCNPISGHATLYWYQQILGQGPKLLIQFQNNGVVDDSQLPKDRFSAERLKGVDSTLKIQPAKLEDSAVYLCASSPGGPYEQYFGPGTRLTVT.